The source of this T cell receptor (beta chain) is a study of blood T cell repertoires in COVID-19. V was shortened by 0 bases and J by 4 bases, with 8 bases between the two germline ends. This CDR3 has 14 residues. Germline CDR1 and CDR2: SGHRS and YFSETQ. Details on this clone: This CDR3 is also generated by other DNA sequences in the sample.

In the source study's methods: Researchers report that nucleated cell counts were estimated from reference gene primer amplification. Sequencing used immunoSEQ multiplex PCR; TCRdb keeps in-frame clones, though not all of them. From that table come the V and J calls and clone size; the DNA was used to work out D and trimming. The sample contains under 200,000 clones, around 86% of which appear only once. Sequenced: peripheral blood. The chain carries TRBV5-1 and TRBJ1-5, with unresolved D. This sequence originates from a man younger than 35 with acute or convalescent COVID-19. The CDR3 DNA follows: TGCGCCAGCAGCTTGGGTGGAGGGAATCAGCCCCAGCATTTT. Protein sequence: CASSLGGGNQPQHF.